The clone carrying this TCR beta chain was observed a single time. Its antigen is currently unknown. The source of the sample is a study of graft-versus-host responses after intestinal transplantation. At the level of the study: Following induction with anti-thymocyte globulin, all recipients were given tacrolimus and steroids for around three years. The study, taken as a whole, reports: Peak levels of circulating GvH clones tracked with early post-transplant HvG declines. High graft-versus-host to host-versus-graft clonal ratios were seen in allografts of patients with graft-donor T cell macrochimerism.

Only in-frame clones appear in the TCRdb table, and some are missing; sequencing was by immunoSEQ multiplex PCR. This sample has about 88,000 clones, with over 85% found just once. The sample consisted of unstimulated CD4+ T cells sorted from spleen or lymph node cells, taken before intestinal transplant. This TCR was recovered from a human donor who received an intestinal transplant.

CDR3 sequence reads: CASSGLAGDGYEQYF. Written as DNA, the CDR3 is TGCGCCAGCAGTGGACTAGCGGGAGATGGGTACGAGCAGTACTTC. The chain employs TRBV5-1 and TRBJ2-7; 13 nucleotides align to TRBD2. Looked up from germline, CDR1 is SGHRS and CDR2 is YFSETQ. The CDR3 consists of 15 residues. With V trimmed by 5 bases and J by 4 bases, 6 bases remained unmatched.